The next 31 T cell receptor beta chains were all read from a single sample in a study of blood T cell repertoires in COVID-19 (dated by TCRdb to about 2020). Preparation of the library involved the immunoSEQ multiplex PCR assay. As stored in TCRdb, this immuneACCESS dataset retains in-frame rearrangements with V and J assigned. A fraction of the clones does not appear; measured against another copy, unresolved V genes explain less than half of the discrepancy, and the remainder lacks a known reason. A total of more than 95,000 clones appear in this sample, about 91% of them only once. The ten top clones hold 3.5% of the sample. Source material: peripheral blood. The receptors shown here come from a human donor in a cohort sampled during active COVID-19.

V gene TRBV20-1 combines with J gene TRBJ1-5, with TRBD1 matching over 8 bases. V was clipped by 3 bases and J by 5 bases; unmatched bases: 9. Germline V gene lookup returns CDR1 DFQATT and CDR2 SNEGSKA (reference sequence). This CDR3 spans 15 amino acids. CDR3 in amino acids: CSASSGGEMDQPQHF. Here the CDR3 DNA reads TGCAGTGCTAGTTCAGGGGGCGAGATGGATCAGCCCCAGCATTTT.

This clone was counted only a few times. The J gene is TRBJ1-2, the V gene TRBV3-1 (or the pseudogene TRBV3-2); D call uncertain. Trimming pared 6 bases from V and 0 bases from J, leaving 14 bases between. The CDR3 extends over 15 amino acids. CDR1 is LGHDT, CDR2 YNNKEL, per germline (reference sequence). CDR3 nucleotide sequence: TGTGCCAGCAGGTCCTTACAGATGCCTAACTATGGCTACACCTTC. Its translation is CASRSLQMPNYGYTF.

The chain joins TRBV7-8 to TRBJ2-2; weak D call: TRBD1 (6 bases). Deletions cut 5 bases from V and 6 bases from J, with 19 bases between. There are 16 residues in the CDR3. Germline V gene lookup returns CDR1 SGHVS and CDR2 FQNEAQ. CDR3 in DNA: TGTGCCAGCAGCGCGCCCGGGCTAACAGGGCCCGGGGAGCTGTTTTTT. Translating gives CASSAPGLTGPGELFF.

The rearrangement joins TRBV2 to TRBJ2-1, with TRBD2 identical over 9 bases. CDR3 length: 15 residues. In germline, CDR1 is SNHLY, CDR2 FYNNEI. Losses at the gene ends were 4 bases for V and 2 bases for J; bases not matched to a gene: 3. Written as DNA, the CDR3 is TGTGCCAGCAGTGCTAGCGGGAAAACCTACAATGAGCAGTTCTTC. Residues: CASSASGKTYNEQFF.

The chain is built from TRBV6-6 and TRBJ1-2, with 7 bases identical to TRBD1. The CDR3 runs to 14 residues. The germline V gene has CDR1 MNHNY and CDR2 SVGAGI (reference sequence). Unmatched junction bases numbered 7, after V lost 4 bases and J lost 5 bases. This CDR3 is CASSSQGLSYGYTF. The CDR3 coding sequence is TGTGCCAGCAGTTCACAGGGGCTGAGTTATGGCTACACCTTC.

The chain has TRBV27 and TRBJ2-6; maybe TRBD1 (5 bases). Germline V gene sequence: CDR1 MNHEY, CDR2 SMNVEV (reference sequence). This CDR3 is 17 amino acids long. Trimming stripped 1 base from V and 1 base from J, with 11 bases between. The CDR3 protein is CASSLWAGKSGANVLTF. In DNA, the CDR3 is TGTGCCAGCAGTTTATGGGCAGGGAAATCTGGGGCCAACGTCCTGACTTTC.

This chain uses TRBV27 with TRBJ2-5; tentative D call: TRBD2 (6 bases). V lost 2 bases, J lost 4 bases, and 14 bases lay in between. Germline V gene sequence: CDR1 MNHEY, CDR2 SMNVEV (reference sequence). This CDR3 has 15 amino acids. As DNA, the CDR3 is TGTGCCAGCAGTTTAGAATCGGGGGTGGGAGAGACCCAGTACTTC. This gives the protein CASSLESGVGETQYF.

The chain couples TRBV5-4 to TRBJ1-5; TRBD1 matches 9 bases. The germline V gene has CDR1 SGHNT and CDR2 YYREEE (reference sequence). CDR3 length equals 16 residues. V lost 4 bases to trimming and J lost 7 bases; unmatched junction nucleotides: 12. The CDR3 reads CASSGQQGARIQPQHF. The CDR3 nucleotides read TGTGCCAGCAGCGGACAACAGGGGGCGCGGATACAGCCCCAGCATTTT. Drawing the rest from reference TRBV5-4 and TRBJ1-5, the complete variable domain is ETGVTQSPTHLIKTRGQQVTLRCSSQSGHNTVSWYQQALGQGPQFIFQYYREEENGRGNFPPRFSGLQFPNYSSELNVNALELDDSALYLCASSGQQGARIQPQHFGDGTRLSIL.

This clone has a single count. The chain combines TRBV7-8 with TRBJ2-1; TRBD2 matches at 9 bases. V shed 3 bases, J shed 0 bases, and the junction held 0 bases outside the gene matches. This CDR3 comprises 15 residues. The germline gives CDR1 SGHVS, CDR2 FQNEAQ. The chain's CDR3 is CASSFSGSSYNEQFF. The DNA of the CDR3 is TGTGCCAGCAGCTTTAGCGGGAGCTCCTACAATGAGCAGTTCTTC. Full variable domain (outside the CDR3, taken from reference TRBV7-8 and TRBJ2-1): GAGVSQSPRYKVAKRGQDVALRCDPISGHVSLFWYQQALGQGPEFLTYFQNEAQLDKSGLPSDRFFAERPEGSVSTLKIQRTQQEDSAVYLCASSFSGSSYNEQFFGPGTRLTVL.

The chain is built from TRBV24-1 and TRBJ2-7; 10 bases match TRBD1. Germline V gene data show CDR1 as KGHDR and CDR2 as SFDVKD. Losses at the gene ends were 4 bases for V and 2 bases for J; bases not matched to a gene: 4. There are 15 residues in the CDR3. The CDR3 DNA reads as TGTGCCACCAGTGACACCGGGACAGGGGCCTACGAGCAGTACTTC. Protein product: CATSDTGTGAYEQYF.

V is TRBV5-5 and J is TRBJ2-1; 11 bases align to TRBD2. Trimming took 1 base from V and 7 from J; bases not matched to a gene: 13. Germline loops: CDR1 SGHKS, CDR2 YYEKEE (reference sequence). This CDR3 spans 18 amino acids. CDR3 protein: CASSLRFYSGGAGNEQFF. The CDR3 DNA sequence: TGTGCCAGCAGCTTGAGGTTTTATAGCGGGGGGGCTGGAAATGAGCAGTTCTTC.

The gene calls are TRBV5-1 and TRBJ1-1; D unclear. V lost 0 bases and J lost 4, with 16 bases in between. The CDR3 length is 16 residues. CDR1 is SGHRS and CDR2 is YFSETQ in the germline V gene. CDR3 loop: CASSLDFSGFGTEAFF. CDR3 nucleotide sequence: TGCGCCAGCAGCTTGGATTTTTCGGGGTTTGGCACTGAAGCTTTCTTT.

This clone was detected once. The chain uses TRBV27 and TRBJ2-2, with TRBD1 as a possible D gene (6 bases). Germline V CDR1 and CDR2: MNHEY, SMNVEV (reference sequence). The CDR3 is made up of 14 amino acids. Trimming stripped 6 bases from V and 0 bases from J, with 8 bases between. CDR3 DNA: TGTGCCAGCAGACAGGGCACGAACACCGGGGAGCTGTTTTTT. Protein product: CASRQGTNTGELFF.

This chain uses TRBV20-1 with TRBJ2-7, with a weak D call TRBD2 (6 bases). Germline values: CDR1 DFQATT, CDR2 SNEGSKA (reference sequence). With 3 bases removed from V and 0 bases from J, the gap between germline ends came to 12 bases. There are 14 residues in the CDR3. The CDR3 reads CSASPGTDSYEQYF. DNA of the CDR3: TGCAGTGCTAGTCCCGGGACTGACTCCTACGAGCAGTACTTC.

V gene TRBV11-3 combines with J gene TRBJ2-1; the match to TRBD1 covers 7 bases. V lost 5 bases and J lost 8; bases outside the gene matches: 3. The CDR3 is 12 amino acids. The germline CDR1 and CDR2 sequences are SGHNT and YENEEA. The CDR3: CASSDRVYEQFF. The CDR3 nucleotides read TGTGCCAGCAGCGACAGGGTCTATGAGCAGTTCTTC.

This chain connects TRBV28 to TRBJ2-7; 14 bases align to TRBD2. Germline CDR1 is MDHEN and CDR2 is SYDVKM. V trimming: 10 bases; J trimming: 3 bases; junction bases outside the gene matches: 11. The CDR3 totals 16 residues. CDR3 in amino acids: CATGTSGRWVLYEQYF. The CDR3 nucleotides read TGTGCCACTGGGACTAGCGGGAGATGGGTCCTCTACGAGCAGTACTTC.

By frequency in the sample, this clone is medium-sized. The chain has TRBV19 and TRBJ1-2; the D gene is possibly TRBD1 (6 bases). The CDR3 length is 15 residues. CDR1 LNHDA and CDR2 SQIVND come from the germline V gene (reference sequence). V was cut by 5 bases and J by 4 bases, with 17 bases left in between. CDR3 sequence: CASSPRPGRGYGYTF. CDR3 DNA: TGTGCCAGTAGTCCCCGCCCGGGCAGGGGCTATGGCTACACCTTC.

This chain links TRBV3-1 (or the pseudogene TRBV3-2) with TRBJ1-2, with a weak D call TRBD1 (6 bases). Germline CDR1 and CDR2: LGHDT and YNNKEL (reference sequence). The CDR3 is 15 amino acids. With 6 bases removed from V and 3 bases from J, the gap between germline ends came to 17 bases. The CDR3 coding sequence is TGTGCCAGCAGTCGGAGGGGGGGACGGGACTATGGCTACACCTTC. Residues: CASSRRGGRDYGYTF.

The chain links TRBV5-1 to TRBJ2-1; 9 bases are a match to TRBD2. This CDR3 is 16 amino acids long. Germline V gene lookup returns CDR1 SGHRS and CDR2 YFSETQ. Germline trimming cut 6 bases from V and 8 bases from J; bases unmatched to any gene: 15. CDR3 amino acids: CASTDQGRGGLDEQFF. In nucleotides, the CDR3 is TGCGCCAGCACCGACCAAGGGCGGGGGGGCTTGGATGAGCAGTTCTTC.

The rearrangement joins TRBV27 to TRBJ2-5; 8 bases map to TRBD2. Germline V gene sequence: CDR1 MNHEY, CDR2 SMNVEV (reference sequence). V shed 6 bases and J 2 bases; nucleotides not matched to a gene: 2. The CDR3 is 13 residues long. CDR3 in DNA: TGTGCCAGCAGGTTAGCGGGACAAGAGACCCAGTACTTC. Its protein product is CASRLAGQETQYF.

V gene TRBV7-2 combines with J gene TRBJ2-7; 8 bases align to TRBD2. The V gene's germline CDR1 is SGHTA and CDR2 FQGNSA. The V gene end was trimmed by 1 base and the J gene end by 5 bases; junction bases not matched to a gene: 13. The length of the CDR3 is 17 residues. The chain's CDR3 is CASSLGNGAGERNEQYF. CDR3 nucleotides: TGTGCCAGCAGCTTAGGTAACGGAGCGGGAGAGCGGAACGAGCAGTACTTC.

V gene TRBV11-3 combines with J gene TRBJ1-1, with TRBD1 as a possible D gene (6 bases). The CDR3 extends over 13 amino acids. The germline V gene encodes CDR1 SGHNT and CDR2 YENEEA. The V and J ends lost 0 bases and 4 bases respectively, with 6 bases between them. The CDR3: CASSLEQGTEAFF. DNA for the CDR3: TGTGCCAGCAGCTTAGAACAGGGCACTGAAGCTTTCTTT.

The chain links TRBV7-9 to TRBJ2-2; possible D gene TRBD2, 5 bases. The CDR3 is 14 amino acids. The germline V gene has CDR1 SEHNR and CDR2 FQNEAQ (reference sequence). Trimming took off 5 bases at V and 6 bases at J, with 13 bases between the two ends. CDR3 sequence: CASSPGSSPGELFF. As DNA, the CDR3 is TGTGCCAGCAGCCCGGGATCCTCCCCCGGGGAGCTGTTTTTT.

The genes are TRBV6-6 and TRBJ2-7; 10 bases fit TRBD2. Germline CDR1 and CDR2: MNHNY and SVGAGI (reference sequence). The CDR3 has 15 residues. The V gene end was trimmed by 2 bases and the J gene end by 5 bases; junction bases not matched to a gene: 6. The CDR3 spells CASSYEGLARHEQYF. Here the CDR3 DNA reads TGTGCCAGCAGTTACGAGGGACTAGCGCGGCACGAGCAGTACTTC.

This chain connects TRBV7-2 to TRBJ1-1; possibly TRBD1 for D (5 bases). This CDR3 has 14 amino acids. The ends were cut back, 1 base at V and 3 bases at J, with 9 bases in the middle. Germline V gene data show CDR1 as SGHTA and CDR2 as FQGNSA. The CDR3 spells CASSLGGGYTEAFF. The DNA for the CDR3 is TGTGCCAGCAGCTTAGGGGGGGGGTACACTGAAGCTTTCTTT.

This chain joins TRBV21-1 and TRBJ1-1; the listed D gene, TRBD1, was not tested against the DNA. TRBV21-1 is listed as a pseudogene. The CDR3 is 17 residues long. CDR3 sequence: CASSIRTEVVCGTEAFF. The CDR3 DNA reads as TGTGCCAGCAGCATCAGGACAGAGGTGGTGTGCGGCACTGAAGCTTTCTTT.

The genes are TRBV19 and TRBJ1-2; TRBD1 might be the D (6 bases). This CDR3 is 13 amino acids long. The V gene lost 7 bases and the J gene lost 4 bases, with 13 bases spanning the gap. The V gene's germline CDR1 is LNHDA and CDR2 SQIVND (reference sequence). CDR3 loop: CASMVQGSYGYTF. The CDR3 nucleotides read TGTGCCAGTATGGTTCAGGGGAGCTATGGCTACACCTTC.

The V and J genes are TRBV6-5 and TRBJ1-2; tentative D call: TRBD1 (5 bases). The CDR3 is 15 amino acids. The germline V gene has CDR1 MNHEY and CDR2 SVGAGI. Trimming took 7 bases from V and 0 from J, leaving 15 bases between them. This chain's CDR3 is CASTFGEGTNYGYTF. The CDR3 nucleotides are TGTGCCAGCACTTTCGGGGAGGGGACTAACTATGGCTACACCTTC.

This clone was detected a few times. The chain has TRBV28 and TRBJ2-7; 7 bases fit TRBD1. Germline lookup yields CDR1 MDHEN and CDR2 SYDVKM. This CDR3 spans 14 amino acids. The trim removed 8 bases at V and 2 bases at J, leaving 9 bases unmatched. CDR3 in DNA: TGTGCCAGCGGGCAACAGGGGCCGACCTACGAGCAGTACTTC. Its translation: CASGQQGPTYEQYF.

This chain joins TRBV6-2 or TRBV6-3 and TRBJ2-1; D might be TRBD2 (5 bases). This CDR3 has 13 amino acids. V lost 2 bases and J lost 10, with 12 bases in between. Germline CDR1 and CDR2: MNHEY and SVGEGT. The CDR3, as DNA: TGTGCCAGCAGTTACGGTAGCGCGACGGAGCAGTTCTTC. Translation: CASSYGSATEQFF.

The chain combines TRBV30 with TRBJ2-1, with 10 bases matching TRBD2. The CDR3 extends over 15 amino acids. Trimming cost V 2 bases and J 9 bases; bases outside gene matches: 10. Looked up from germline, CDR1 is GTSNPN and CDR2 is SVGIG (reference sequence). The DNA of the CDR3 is TGTGCCTGGAGTAAAGGGACTAGCGATTTCGGTGAGCAGTTCTTC. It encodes CAWSKGTSDFGEQFF. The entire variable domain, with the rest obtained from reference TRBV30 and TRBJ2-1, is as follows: SQTIHQWPATLVQPVGSPLSLECTVEGTSNPNLYWYRQAAGRGLQLLFYSVGIGQISSEVPQNLSASRPQDRQFILSSKKLLLSDSGFYLCAWSKGTSDFGEQFFGPGTRLTVL.